Below are 4 T cell receptor beta chains sequenced from a single sample in a study of CXCR3-negative and CXCR3-positive naive CD8 T cells. 5' RACE with UMI labels generated the TRB cDNA libraries. TCRdb reprocessed the 5' RACE reads, with one entry per CDR3 protein and no DNA. The sample holds tens of thousands of distinct CDR3 sequences. Study outcomes and limitations: For CXCR3-positive naive cells, TRB CDR3s were more hydrophobic than those of CXCR3-negative naive cells.

No antigens are known for them. Sequencing was carried out using naive CXCR3+ CD8+ T cells from blood. Documented subset: CD45RO-CCR7+CD27+CD95- naive CD8+ T cells expressing CXCR3 (TNR3+). The receptors shown here come from a human donor in good health. Some clones in this sample may be carry-over from other donors' samples.

This chain uses TRBV11-2 with TRBJ2-1; TCRdb names TRBD1, which stays unverified in the absence of DNA. The CDR3 consists of 11 residues. Germline V gene data show CDR1 as SGHAT and CDR2 as FQNNGV. This CDR3 is CASRGGDEQFF.

V is TRBV5-1 and J is TRBJ2-2; with no DNA, the TCRdb D assignment of TRBD1 cannot be verified. The V gene's germline CDR1 is SGHRS and CDR2 YFSETQ. This CDR3 is built from 15 residues. This CDR3 is CASSLSAGVTGELFF. Based on the CDR3 plus reference TRBV5-1 and TRBJ2-2, the full variable domain is KAGVTQTPRYLIKTRGQQVTLSCSPISGHRSVSWYQQTPGQGLQFLFEYFSETQRNKGNFPGRFSGRQFSNSRSEMNVSTLELGDSALYLCASSLSAGVTGELFFGEGSRLTVL.

The V and J genes are TRBV7-9 and TRBJ2-5. The CDR3 length is 13 residues. The germline gives CDR1 SEHNR, CDR2 FQNEAQ (reference sequence). Here the CDR3 reads CASSLLVQETQYF.

The chain combines TRBV29-1 with TRBJ1-2; the D call from TCRdb, TRBD1, cannot be confirmed without DNA. CDR1 and CDR2 (germline): SQVTM, ANQGSEA. This CDR3 comprises 12 residues. The CDR3 reads CSVEGDSYGYTF.